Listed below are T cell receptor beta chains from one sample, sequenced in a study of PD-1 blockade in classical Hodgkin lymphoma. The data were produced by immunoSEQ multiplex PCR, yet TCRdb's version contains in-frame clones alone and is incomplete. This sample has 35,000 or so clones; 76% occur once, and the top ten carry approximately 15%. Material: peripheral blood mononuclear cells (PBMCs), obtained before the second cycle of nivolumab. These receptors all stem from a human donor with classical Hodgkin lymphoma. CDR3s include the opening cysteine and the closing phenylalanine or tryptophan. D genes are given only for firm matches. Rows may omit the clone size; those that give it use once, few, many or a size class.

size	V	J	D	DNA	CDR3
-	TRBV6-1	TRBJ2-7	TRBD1	TGTGCCAGCAGTGACCAGGGGGTGGGGATCTCCTACGAGCAGTACTTC	CASSDQGVGISYEQYF
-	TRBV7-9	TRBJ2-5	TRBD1	TGTGCCAGCAGCTTAGTAGGGACAGGCCAAAGGGAGACCCAGTACTTC	CASSLVGTGQRETQYF
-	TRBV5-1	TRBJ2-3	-	TGCGCCAGCAGCGGCGGGACAGCGGACACAGATACGCAGTATTTT	CASSGGTADTDTQYF
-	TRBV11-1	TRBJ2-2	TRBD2	TGTGCCAGCAGGAAGCGGGGGCAGAACACCGGGGAGCTGTTTTTT	CASRKRGQNTGELFF
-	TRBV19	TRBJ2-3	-	TGTGCCAGTAGTAACGCAGGGTTGAGCACAGATACGCAGTATTTT	CASSNAGLSTDTQYF
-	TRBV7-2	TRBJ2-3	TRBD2	TGTGCCAGCAGCTCCCTAGCGGGGGTCCAAGATACGCAGTATTTT	CASSSLAGVQDTQYF
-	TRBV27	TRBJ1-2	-	TGTGCCAGTAGAGGGTACAGCTATGGCTACACCTTC	CASRGYSYGYTF
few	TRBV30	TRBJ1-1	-	TGTGCCTGGGGTAACACTGAAGCTTTCTTT	CAWGNTEAFF
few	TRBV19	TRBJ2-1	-	TGTGCCAGTAGTCCCTATTCGGATGAGCAGTTCTTC	CASSPYSDEQFF
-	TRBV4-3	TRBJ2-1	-	TGCGCCAGCAGCCACCTTCCGGCAGGGGAGGACAATGAGCAGTTCTTC	CASSHLPAGEDNEQFF
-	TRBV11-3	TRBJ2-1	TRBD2	TGTGCCAGCAGCTCCCAGCGGGGGGGATGGAATGAGCAGTTCTTC	CASSSQRGGWNEQFF
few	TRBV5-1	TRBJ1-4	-	TGCGCCAGCAGCTCACAGGGAGGGAATGAAAAACTGTTTTTT	CASSSQGGNEKLFF
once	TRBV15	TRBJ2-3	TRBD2	TGTGCCACCAGGACCGGCGGGGGAACAGATACGCAGTATTTT	CATRTGGGTDTQYF
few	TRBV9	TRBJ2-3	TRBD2	TGTGCCAGCAGCGGCTGGAGCGGGGGGGGCACAGATACGCAGTATTTT	CASSGWSGGGTDTQYF
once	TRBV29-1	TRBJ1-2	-	TGCAGCGCACGGACAGTTCACTCCTATGGCTACACCTTC	CSARTVHSYGYTF
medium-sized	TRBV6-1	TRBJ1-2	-	TGTGCCAGCAGTGACAGGGGAATTAACTATGGCTACACCTTC	CASSDRGINYGYTF
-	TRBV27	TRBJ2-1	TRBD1	TGTGCCAGCAGACACAGGGGCTACAATGAGCAGTTCTTC	CASRHRGYNEQFF